The 15 T cell receptor beta chains given below trace back to one sample, sequenced in a study of radiotherapy plus CTLA-4 blockade in lung cancer. Assay used: immunoSEQ multiplex PCR; TCRdb lists only in-frame clones, some missing. The table shows tens of thousands of clones, with roughly 83% occurring only once. The sample in question was peripheral blood, obtained from a patient treated with radiotherapy plus ipilimumab. The receptors were gathered from a human donor with non-small cell lung cancer who had a complete response to radiotherapy plus ipilimumab.

The chain is built from TRBV29-1 and TRBJ2-1, with 13 bases lining up with TRBD2. Per germline, CDR1 SQVTM and CDR2 ANQGSEA. The CDR3 consists of 15 residues. V shed 7 bases and J 5 bases; nucleotides not matched to a gene: 8. CDR3 sequence (DNA): TGCAGCGACGGGGGACTAGCGGGAATAAACAATGAGCAGTTCTTC. This gives the protein CSDGGLAGINNEQFF.

The CDR3 spells CASSLAGGNTEAFF. For the CDR3, the DNA is TGTGCCAGCAGCTTAGCTGGCGGGAACACTGAAGCTTTCTTT. The chain links TRBV7-9 to TRBJ1-1; D unclear. Germline CDR1 and CDR2: SEHNR and FQNEAQ (reference sequence). Trimming cost V 0 bases and J 1 base, with 6 bases left between them. The CDR3 is 14 amino acids.

The chain employs TRBV9 and TRBJ2-1; 7 bases line up with TRBD2. Germline-derived CDR1 and CDR2 are SGDLS and YYNGEE. With V trimmed by 3 bases and J by 3 bases, 9 bases remained unmatched. The CDR3 has 16 residues. Here the CDR3 reads CASSALGLADYNEQFF. The CDR3 coding sequence is TGTGCCAGCAGCGCCCTAGGGCTAGCGGACTACAATGAGCAGTTCTTC.

The chain has TRBV30 and TRBJ2-4, with 8 bases identical to TRBD2. V gave up 0 bases and J gave up 2 bases; unmatched junction bases: 3. The CDR3 contains 15 residues. CDR1 is GTSNPN and CDR2 is SVGIG in the germline V gene (reference sequence). The CDR3 bases are TGTGCCTGGAGTGTGGCTAGCGGGTCCAAAAACATTCAGTACTTC. Translated, it gives CAWSVASGSKNIQYF.

This chain uses TRBV29-1 with TRBJ1-6, with D unclear. Germline lookup yields CDR1 SQVTM and CDR2 ANQGSEA. This CDR3 region has 14 residues. V lost 5 bases and J lost 6, with 14 bases in between. In DNA, the CDR3 is TGCAGCGTTCGGCGTGGTACAGTTAATTCACCCCTCCACTTT. Encoded protein: CSVRRGTVNSPLHF.

V and J are TRBV5-1 and TRBJ2-7, with TRBD2 matching over 13 bases. CDR1 SGHRS and CDR2 YFSETQ come from the germline V gene. The trim removed 4 bases at V and 5 bases at J, leaving 3 bases unmatched. CDR3 length equals 14 residues. Written as DNA, the CDR3 is TGCGCCAGCAGCCTAGGACTAGCGGGAGACGAGCAGTACGTC. This sequence encodes CASSLGLAGDEQYV.

The CDR3, as DNA: TGTGCCAGCAGCTTAGAGGGTTCGACAGGGATCTATGGCTACACCTTC. Its protein product is CASSLEGSTGIYGYTF. V and J are TRBV7-2 and TRBJ1-2; 7 nucleotides align to TRBD1. The CDR3 consists of 16 residues. Unmatched junction bases numbered 9, after V lost 1 base and J lost 4 bases. Per germline, CDR1 SGHTA and CDR2 FQGNSA.

The chain is built from TRBV7-8 and TRBJ1-2; the D is unclear. The V end was cut by 0 bases, the J end by 7 bases, with 12 bases between. CDR1 is SGHVS and CDR2 is FQNEAQ in the germline V gene. This CDR3 is built from 14 residues. The CDR3 loop reads CASSLAVQAFGYTF. In DNA form, the CDR3 reads TGTGCCAGCAGCTTAGCGGTCCAGGCCTTTGGCTACACCTTC.

This chain uses TRBV5-1 with TRBJ1-2; D unclear. The germline V gene has CDR1 SGHRS and CDR2 YFSETQ. V was trimmed by 4 bases and J by 0 bases, leaving 10 bases between them. The CDR3 sequence is 14 residues long. Written as DNA, the CDR3 is TGCGCCAGCAGCCCGGCAGGAACTAACTATGGCTACACCTTC. Translating gives CASSPAGTNYGYTF.

This clone was recorded a few times. CDR3 in DNA: TGTGCCAGCATAGGAGTATGGAGGGCTGAAGCTTTCTTT. As protein: CASIGVWRAEAFF. The chain joins TRBV28 to TRBJ1-1; no reliable D call. CDR3 size: 13 residues. The germline CDR1 and CDR2 sequences are MDHEN and SYDVKM. V lost 7 bases and J lost 6, with 15 bases in between.

About this clone itself: An end of the junction differs from the germline gene, which may be a read error. The chain joins TRBV13 to TRBJ2-2, with 7 positions matching TRBD2. CDR1 is PRHDT and CDR2 is FYEKMQ in the germline V gene (reference sequence). The CDR3 is 15 residues long. DNA of the CDR3: TGTGCCAGCAGCCTAGGGAGGGTGCGGACCGGGGAGCTGTTTTTT. Protein sequence: CASSLGRVRTGELFF.

J is TRBJ2-6 and V is TRBV27, with no clear D. The V gene's germline CDR1 is MNHEY and CDR2 SMNVEV (reference sequence). CDR3 length: 15 amino acids. The V gene lost 0 bases and the J gene lost 0 bases, with 3 bases spanning the gap. The CDR3 nucleotides read TGTGCCAGCAGTTTATCACTCTCTGGGGCCAACGTCCTGACTTTC. Translating gives CASSLSLSGANVLTF.

The chain carries TRBV29-1 and TRBJ1-2; 8 nucleotides agree with TRBD1. V gave up 5 bases and J gave up 7 bases; unmatched junction bases: 6. The CDR3 is 12 residues long. Germline V lookup: CDR1 SQVTM, CDR2 ANQGSEA. CDR3 amino acids: CSVSDRGGGYTF. Here the CDR3 DNA reads TGCAGCGTTAGTGACAGGGGAGGTGGCTACACCTTC.

This clone is medium-sized within its sample. The chain recombines TRBV4-3 with TRBJ2-2; 9 bases fit TRBD2. CDR1 is LGHNA, CDR2 YSLEER, per germline. The length of the CDR3 is 17 residues. V trimming: 4 bases; J trimming: 8 bases; junction bases outside the gene matches: 14. CDR3 protein: CASSPTGTSLGSGELFF. In DNA form, the CDR3 reads TGCGCCAGCAGCCCTACCGGGACTAGCTTAGGGTCGGGGGAGCTGTTTTTT.

This chain's CDR3 is CASSPGQSRNTIYF. The CDR3 DNA is TGTGCCAGCAGCCCAGGACAGTCCCGAAACACCATATATTTT. The V and J genes are TRBV7-2 and TRBJ1-3, with TRBD1 as a possible D gene (6 bases). Germline V gene lookup returns CDR1 SGHTA and CDR2 FQGNSA. This CDR3 has 14 amino acids. V was cut by 5 bases and J by 5 bases, with 13 bases left in between.